This is a list of T cell receptor beta chains from one sample in a study of blood T cell repertoires in COVID-19. The protocol was immunoSEQ multiplex PCR, while the TCRdb copy is restricted to in-frame clones and leaves out a portion. Of 150,000 to 200,000 clones in the sample, just over 90% are singletons; the top ten hold roughly 5%. The sequencing input was peripheral blood. The receptors here all came from a man between 18 and 29 years old with COVID-19, enrolled during active disease. CDR3s include the opening cysteine and the closing phenylalanine or tryptophan. A D gene is named only where the DNA matches it firmly. Clone size is shown for a subset of rows, as once, few, many or a class of expanded clone.

v_call: TRBV14
d_call: TRBD2
j_call: TRBJ2-2
clone_size: few
cdr3_aa: CASCFGGTGELFF
cdr3_nt: TGTGCCAGCTGCTTCGGGGGGACCGGGGAGCTGTTTTTT

v_call: TRBV6-5
d_call: TRBD1
j_call: TRBJ1-2
clone_size: -
cdr3_aa: CASRPTGGNYGYTF
cdr3_nt: TGTGCCAGCAGGCCGACAGGGGGTAACTATGGCTACACCTTC

v_call: TRBV6-1
d_call: TRBD1
j_call: TRBJ1-6
clone_size: -
cdr3_aa: CASSDLRQGHNSPLHF
cdr3_nt: TGTGCCAGCAGTGACCTAAGACAGGGTCATAATTCACCCCTCCACTTT

v_call: TRBV27
d_call: -
j_call: TRBJ1-1
clone_size: -
cdr3_aa: CASSLRGETEAFF
cdr3_nt: TGTGCCAGCAGTTTACGGGGGGAAACTGAAGCTTTCTTT

v_call: TRBV9
d_call: TRBD2
j_call: TRBJ2-7
clone_size: -
cdr3_aa: CASSARTSGTEQYF
cdr3_nt: TGTGCCAGCAGCGCCCGGACTAGCGGGACCGAGCAGTACTTC

v_call: TRBV7-2
d_call: -
j_call: TRBJ1-3
clone_size: -
cdr3_aa: CASSLVGTEALSGNTIYF
cdr3_nt: TGTGCCAGCAGCTTAGTGGGGACTGAGGCTCTCTCTGGAAACACCATATATTTT

v_call: TRBV27
d_call: -
j_call: TRBJ2-7
clone_size: once
cdr3_aa: CASSFTGSYEQYF
cdr3_nt: TGTGCCAGCAGTTTTACAGGCTCCTACGAGCAGTACTTC

v_call: TRBV7-7
d_call: -
j_call: TRBJ2-5
clone_size: -
cdr3_aa: CASSRTTTSQETQYF
cdr3_nt: TGTGCTAGCAGCCGTACTACGACTAGCCAAGAGACCCAGTACTTC

v_call: TRBV5-1
d_call: -
j_call: TRBJ1-4
clone_size: -
cdr3_aa: CASSSSSLVPGHPSNEKLFF
cdr3_nt: TGCGCCAGCAGCTCGAGCTCGCTAGTCCCGGGACATCCGTCTAATGAAAAACTGTTTTTT

v_call: TRBV6-2/TRBV6-3
d_call: -
j_call: TRBJ2-7
clone_size: -
cdr3_aa: CASSILGLPWGQYF
cdr3_nt: TGTGCCAGCAGTATCCTCGGCCTCCCATGGGGCCAGTACTTC

v_call: TRBV6-4
d_call: -
j_call: TRBJ1-1
clone_size: once
cdr3_aa: CASSERLNTEAFF
cdr3_nt: TGTGCCAGCAGTGAACGGTTGAACACTGAAGCTTTCTTT

v_call: TRBV19
d_call: TRBD2
j_call: TRBJ2-5
clone_size: -
cdr3_aa: CASSEREGRETQYF
cdr3_nt: TGTGCCAGTAGCGAGCGGGAGGGCCGAGAGACCCAGTACTTC

v_call: TRBV4-1
d_call: -
j_call: TRBJ1-2
clone_size: -
cdr3_aa: CASSQASPRGMRGYTF
cdr3_nt: TGCGCCAGCAGCCAAGCGAGTCCGAGGGGGATGAGAGGCTACACCTTC

v_call: TRBV5-4
d_call: -
j_call: TRBJ1-1
clone_size: -
cdr3_aa: CASSRDIRNTEAFF
cdr3_nt: TGTGCCAGCAGCCGGGACATTAGGAACACTGAAGCTTTCTTT

v_call: TRBV10-3
d_call: TRBD1
j_call: TRBJ2-7
clone_size: few
cdr3_aa: CAISGDRGLGYEQYF
cdr3_nt: TGTGCCATCAGTGGGGACAGGGGGCTAGGGTACGAGCAGTACTTC

v_call: TRBV6-1
d_call: -
j_call: TRBJ1-2
clone_size: -
cdr3_aa: CASRSSLQGGYTF
cdr3_nt: TGTGCCAGCAGGTCCAGCCTGCAGGGTGGCTACACCTTC

v_call: TRBV5-4
d_call: TRBD1
j_call: TRBJ1-5
clone_size: -
cdr3_aa: CASSLRGSNQPQHF
cdr3_nt: TGTGCCAGCAGCCTCAGGGGGAGCAATCAGCCCCAGCATTTT

v_call: TRBV11-2
d_call: TRBD1
j_call: TRBJ2-7
clone_size: -
cdr3_aa: CASSRTGQGIRPTYEQYF
cdr3_nt: TGTGCCAGCAGCCGCACAGGACAGGGAATAAGGCCCACCTACGAGCAGTACTTC

v_call: TRBV9
d_call: TRBD2
j_call: TRBJ2-1
clone_size: few
cdr3_aa: CASSVVSGRIDEQFF
cdr3_nt: TGTGCCAGCAGCGTAGTTAGCGGGAGGATTGATGAGCAGTTCTTC

v_call: TRBV9
d_call: TRBD1
j_call: TRBJ2-1
clone_size: -
cdr3_aa: CASSASTGTGYNEQFF
cdr3_nt: TGTGCCAGCAGCGCATCCACCGGGACAGGGTACAATGAGCAGTTCTTC

v_call: TRBV18
d_call: TRBD2
j_call: TRBJ2-7
clone_size: -
cdr3_aa: CASSPPLGLAGAAFYEQYF
cdr3_nt: TGTGCCAGCTCACCACCTCTCGGACTAGCGGGAGCCGCATTTTACGAGCAGTACTTC

v_call: TRBV5-1
d_call: -
j_call: TRBJ1-1
clone_size: -
cdr3_aa: CASARFGGPGNTEAFF
cdr3_nt: TGCGCCAGCGCTAGGTTCGGGGGGCCTGGGAACACTGAAGCTTTCTTT

v_call: TRBV28
d_call: TRBD1
j_call: TRBJ1-1
clone_size: few
cdr3_aa: CASSLPGQEEAFF
cdr3_nt: TGTGCCAGCAGTTTACCCGGACAGGAAGAAGCTTTCTTT

v_call: TRBV5-4
d_call: TRBD1
j_call: TRBJ1-2
clone_size: -
cdr3_aa: CASSSTQGLGYTF
cdr3_nt: TGTGCCAGCAGCTCCACACAGGGGTTAGGCTACACCTTC

v_call: TRBV19
d_call: TRBD2
j_call: TRBJ2-1
clone_size: once
cdr3_aa: CASSIASGGQNEQFF
cdr3_nt: TGTGCCAGTAGTATCGCGAGCGGGGGCCAAAATGAGCAGTTCTTC

v_call: TRBV24-1
d_call: TRBD2
j_call: TRBJ2-3
clone_size: -
cdr3_aa: CATSDPRLAGALDTQYF
cdr3_nt: TGTGCCACCAGTGATCCGCGACTAGCGGGAGCTCTAGATACGCAGTATTTT

v_call: TRBV11-2
d_call: TRBD1
j_call: TRBJ1-5
clone_size: -
cdr3_aa: CASSLGTGGQPQHF
cdr3_nt: TGTGCCAGCAGCTTAGGGACAGGGGGTCAGCCCCAGCATTTT

v_call: TRBV28
d_call: TRBD1
j_call: TRBJ1-4
clone_size: -
cdr3_aa: CASSLNRGTNEKLLF
cdr3_nt: TGTGCCAGCAGTCTAAACAGGGGAACTAATGAAAAACTGCTTTTT

v_call: TRBV7-2
d_call: -
j_call: TRBJ2-1
clone_size: -
cdr3_aa: CASSPPVRAGPDKFF
cdr3_nt: TGTGCCAGCAGCCCCCCTGTTAGGGCGGGACCAGATAAGTTCTTC

v_call: TRBV19
d_call: TRBD2
j_call: TRBJ2-5
clone_size: -
cdr3_aa: CASSVRLAGVRTQYF
cdr3_nt: TGTGCCAGTAGTGTTCGGTTAGCGGGAGTACGGACCCAGTACTTC

v_call: TRBV6-2/TRBV6-3
d_call: TRBD1
j_call: TRBJ1-1
clone_size: -
cdr3_aa: CASSDRADTEAFF
cdr3_nt: TGTGCCAGCAGTGACAGGGCCGACACTGAAGCTTTCTTT

v_call: TRBV2
d_call: -
j_call: TRBJ2-7
clone_size: -
cdr3_aa: CASNRVFSSSYEQYF
cdr3_nt: TGTGCCAGCAACAGAGTCTTCTCGAGCTCCTACGAGCAGTACTTC

v_call: TRBV28
d_call: TRBD2
j_call: TRBJ2-1
clone_size: -
cdr3_aa: CASTTLAGNYNEQFF
cdr3_nt: TGTGCCAGCACCACACTAGCGGGAAACTACAATGAGCAGTTCTTC

v_call: TRBV6-1
d_call: TRBD1
j_call: TRBJ2-7
clone_size: once
cdr3_aa: CASSEGLDRVEQYF
cdr3_nt: TGTGCCAGCAGTGAAGGTTTGGACAGGGTCGAGCAGTACTTC

v_call: TRBV4-1
d_call: TRBD1
j_call: TRBJ1-1
clone_size: -
cdr3_aa: CASSYLQGAPNTEAFF
cdr3_nt: TGCGCCAGCAGCTATCTACAGGGGGCGCCGAACACTGAAGCTTTCTTT

v_call: TRBV7-9
d_call: TRBD1
j_call: TRBJ2-1
clone_size: -
cdr3_aa: CASSTGTGPYNEQFF
cdr3_nt: TGTGCCAGCAGCACCGGGACAGGGCCATACAATGAGCAGTTCTTC

v_call: TRBV19
d_call: TRBD1
j_call: TRBJ2-1
clone_size: few
cdr3_aa: CASSTGTVYNEQFF
cdr3_nt: TGTGCCAGTAGTACCGGGACAGTGTACAATGAGCAGTTCTTC

v_call: TRBV5-6
d_call: TRBD2
j_call: TRBJ2-7
clone_size: -
cdr3_aa: CASSLPREAPYEQYF
cdr3_nt: TGTGCCAGCAGCTTGCCTCGGGAGGCCCCCTACGAGCAGTACTTC

v_call: TRBV19
d_call: TRBD2
j_call: TRBJ2-1
clone_size: -
cdr3_aa: CASSRASGSIDEQFF
cdr3_nt: TGTGCCAGTAGTCGCGCTAGCGGGAGTATCGATGAGCAGTTCTTC

v_call: TRBV5-6
d_call: TRBD1
j_call: TRBJ1-5
clone_size: -
cdr3_aa: CASSWGTGLHQPQHF
cdr3_nt: TGTGCCAGCAGCTGGGGGACAGGGTTACATCAGCCCCAGCATTTT

v_call: TRBV28
d_call: TRBD2
j_call: TRBJ2-1
clone_size: -
cdr3_aa: CASSFRTSGLNEQFF
cdr3_nt: TGTGCCAGCAGTTTCCGAACTAGCGGTCTCAATGAGCAGTTCTTC

v_call: TRBV9
d_call: TRBD1
j_call: TRBJ2-3
clone_size: -
cdr3_aa: CASSVGAQGDTQYF
cdr3_nt: TGTGCCAGCAGCGTAGGGGCACAGGGGGATACGCAGTATTTT

v_call: TRBV4-3
d_call: TRBD2
j_call: TRBJ2-1
clone_size: -
cdr3_aa: CASSLVAATSGRFLLGNEQFF
cdr3_nt: TGCGCCAGCAGCCTAGTCGCAGCGACTAGCGGGAGATTTCTATTGGGTAATGAGCAGTTCTTC

v_call: TRBV7-8
d_call: -
j_call: TRBJ2-5
clone_size: -
cdr3_aa: CASSLDKSPQETQYF
cdr3_nt: TGTGCCAGCAGCTTAGATAAAAGCCCCCAAGAGACCCAGTACTTC

v_call: TRBV7-2
d_call: TRBD2
j_call: TRBJ2-3
clone_size: -
cdr3_aa: CASSLVASGMGTDTQYF
cdr3_nt: TGTGCCAGCAGCTTAGTGGCTAGCGGGATGGGGACAGATACGCAGTATTTT

v_call: TRBV30
d_call: -
j_call: TRBJ2-7
clone_size: -
cdr3_aa: CAWRDSSYEQYF
cdr3_nt: TGTGCCTGGAGGGACAGCTCCTACGAGCAGTACTTC